This TCR beta chain was recorded in a study of blood T cells in healthy people across ages. Findings and caveats of the study: Lack of knowledge of donor CMV status possibly confounded expanded clonotype changes.

The authors ran a second PCR of roughly 7 to 11 cycles using a sample-barcoded 5' primer and a J-beta primer mix. TCRdb analysed the 5' RACE reads with MiXCR anew, one entry per CDR3 protein. Found here are about 720,000 distinct CDR3 sequences, about a fifth of them singletons; the top ten hold under 25%. The CDR3 is made up of 15 amino acids. V shed 5 bases and J 2 bases; nucleotides not matched to a gene: 7. For this clonotype: Its antigen is currently unknown.

Donors gave ten milliliters of peripheral blood apiece. The sequenced material came from blood. The sequence was obtained from a man aged 65 to 85 in good health. The chain has TRBV12-3 or TRBV12-4 and TRBJ1-1, with 8 bases identical to TRBD1. CDR3: CASSPFDRGNTEAFF. The CDR3, as DNA: TGTGCCAGCAGTCCTTTCGACAGGGGAAACACTGAAGCTTTCTTT.